This TCR beta chain was identified during a study of T-cell reconstitution after alpha-beta-depleted transplantation in children. CDR1 is LGHDT, CDR2 YNNKEL, per germline (reference sequence). Between the trimmed V and J ends, which lost 1 base and 4 bases, there was a span of 13 bases. The CDR3 sequence is 15 residues long. This clonotype was seen only a few times. Construction of the TCRbeta library involved unique molecular identifiers. Each CDR3 protein is one row after TCRdb ran MiXCR on the PCR reads. Among approximately 120,000 distinct CDR3 sequences listed, approximately 8.7% were seen once. The rearrangement links TRBV3-1 to TRBJ2-5; D ambiguous. This TCR derives from a girl younger than two who had a stem cell transplant for combined immunodeficiency, so the T cells may come from the graft donor. The sample here was PBMCs, mostly from graft donor cells, taken 180 days after TCRalphabeta/CD19-depleted stem cell transplant. The CDR3 DNA reads TGTGCCAGCAGCCAAGCGCCGGGCACGGGAGAGACCCAGTACTTC. Translated, it gives CASSQAPGTGETQYF.